One sample yielded the 10 T cell receptor beta chains listed below, sequenced in a study of OX40 agonist ivuxolimab in advanced cancers. Sequenced by immunoSEQ multiplex PCR; TCRdb stores in-frame clones only, minus some. The sample gives under 150,000 clones, 90% of which show up once; 0.85% to 1.4% is in the top ten. The sequencing here drew on CD4+ or CD8+ T cells sorted from blood, taken in a trial of the OX40 agonist ivuxolimab. Every receptor here comes from an adult with an advanced solid tumor such as melanoma, head and neck, liver or kidney cancer.

The chain employs TRBV28 and TRBJ1-2, with D unresolved. This CDR3 has 12 amino acids. The germline V gene encodes CDR1 MDHEN and CDR2 SYDVKM. V dropped 9 bases and J dropped 1 base, with 9 bases sitting between them. The CDR3 region is CARKTLNYGYTF. The CDR3 DNA reads as TGTGCCAGAAAAACCCTTAACTATGGCTACACCTTC.

The count of this clone is one. The rearrangement links TRBV5-5 to TRBJ2-3, with D maybe TRBD2 (6 bases). Germline assignment: CDR1 SGHKS and CDR2 YYEKEE (reference sequence). V lost 6 bases and J lost 6, with 14 bases in between. The CDR3 covers 13 residues. The chain's CDR3 is CASNQGGVDTQYF. The CDR3 region has the DNA TGTGCCAGCAACCAAGGAGGGGTGGATACGCAGTATTTT. Together with reference TRBV5-5 and TRBJ2-3, the CDR3 gives the full variable domain: DAGVTQSPTHLIKTRGQQVTLRCSPISGHKSVSWYQQVLGQGPQFIFQYYEKEERGRGNFPDRFSARQFPNYSSELNVNALLLGDSALYLCASNQGGVDTQYFGPGTRLTVL.

This clone was found once. This chain's CDR3 is CASSPTGFEDTEAFF. CDR3 DNA sequence: TGTGCCAGCAGCCCGACAGGTTTTGAGGACACTGAAGCTTTCTTT. This chain joins TRBV14 and TRBJ1-1; D perhaps matches TRBD1 (6 bases). V lost 4 bases and J 3 bases, leaving 15 bases between the germline ends. The CDR3 runs 15 residues. The germline CDR1 and CDR2 sequences are SGHDN and FVKESK.

This rearrangement joins TRBV30 to TRBJ2-7; a weak D match, TRBD2 (6 bases). The germline V and J ends were trimmed by 8 bases and 0 bases, with 8 bases remaining between them. The CDR3 covers 11 residues. Germline CDR1 reads GTSNPN; CDR2 reads SVGIG (reference sequence). The CDR3 region is CALGGSYEQYF. For the CDR3, the DNA is TGTGCCCTCGGGGGCTCCTACGAGCAGTACTTC.

The chain is built from TRBV27 and TRBJ1-1; 7 nucleotides agree with TRBD1. Germline-derived CDR1 and CDR2 are MNHEY and SMNVEV (reference sequence). The V gene end was trimmed by 6 bases and the J gene end by 0 bases; junction bases not matched to a gene: 7. This CDR3 is built from 15 residues. The CDR3 sequence: CASSAQGLMNTEAFF. The CDR3 DNA sequence: TGTGCCAGCAGCGCACAGGGGTTGATGAACACTGAAGCTTTCTTT.

The gene calls are TRBV7-3 and TRBJ2-2; 7 bases line up with TRBD2. Germline CDR1 SGHTA, CDR2 FQGTGA. The CDR3 has 14 residues. V dropped 7 bases and J dropped 6; count of bases not matched to a gene: 8. CDR3 nucleotide sequence: TGTGCCAGCAATCGGGGGGAACCCCCCGGGGAGCTGTTTTTT. Amino acids: CASNRGEPPGELFF.

The chain links TRBV2 to TRBJ2-7, with D uncertain. In germline, CDR1 is SNHLY, CDR2 FYNNEI. The CDR3 has 12 residues. V was trimmed by 7 bases and J by 1 base, leaving 8 bases between them. The CDR3 loop reads CASTAKSYEQYF. In DNA, the CDR3 is TGTGCCAGCACTGCCAAGTCCTACGAGCAGTACTTC.

The gene calls are TRBV27 and TRBJ2-1; D is ambiguous. Trimming cost V 5 bases and J 5 bases, with 10 bases left between them. The germline V gene encodes CDR1 MNHEY and CDR2 SMNVEV (reference sequence). The CDR3 is made up of 13 amino acids. The CDR3 here is CASSLNVNNEQFF. In DNA, the CDR3 is TGTGCCAGCAGTCTTAACGTCAACAATGAGCAGTTCTTC.

The chain employs TRBV9 and TRBJ2-1, with D tentatively TRBD2 (5 bases). The CDR3 loop spans 16 amino acids. CDR1 is SGDLS and CDR2 is YYNGEE in the germline V gene. V shed 0 bases and J shed 0 bases, with 10 bases lying between them. In DNA, the CDR3 is TGTGCCAGCAGCGTAGTTTCGGGGAACTCCTACAATGAGCAGTTCTTC. Translating gives CASSVVSGNSYNEQFF.

V is TRBV19 and J is TRBJ2-5; D gene ambiguous. Trimming removed 0 bases at V and 5 bases at J, with 7 bases between. This CDR3 is built from 13 residues. The germline CDR1 and CDR2 sequences are LNHDA and SQIVND (reference sequence). CDR3 nucleotides: TGTGCCAGTAGTATAGATCGGATGGAGACCCAGTACTTC. Amino acids: CASSIDRMETQYF.